This T cell receptor beta chain was sequenced in a study of T cell responses to AZD1222 COVID-19 vaccine. The CDR3 is made up of 14 amino acids. The germline CDR1 and CDR2 sequences are MNHEY and SVGAGI. With 7 bases clipped from V and 5 bases from J, the junction kept 7 bases outside the gene matches. General study results and limits: Females made up more of the donors, who were largely white British, and clonal diversity may have come out too low.

Data came from immunoSEQ multiplex PCR; TCRdb stores just in-frame clones and leaves some out. This table has 120,000 to 150,000 clones, around 89% appearing once. As to this clone: The antigen remains undetermined.

The source was peripheral blood, collected on day 0 of MenACWY control vaccination. The receptor was isolated from an adult in good health. V gene TRBV6-5 combines with J gene TRBJ1-4; 7 nucleotides match TRBD1. The CDR3 DNA reads as TGTGCCAGCATCGCGACAGGGTCAAATGAAAAACTGTTTTTT. Its protein product is CASIATGSNEKLFF.